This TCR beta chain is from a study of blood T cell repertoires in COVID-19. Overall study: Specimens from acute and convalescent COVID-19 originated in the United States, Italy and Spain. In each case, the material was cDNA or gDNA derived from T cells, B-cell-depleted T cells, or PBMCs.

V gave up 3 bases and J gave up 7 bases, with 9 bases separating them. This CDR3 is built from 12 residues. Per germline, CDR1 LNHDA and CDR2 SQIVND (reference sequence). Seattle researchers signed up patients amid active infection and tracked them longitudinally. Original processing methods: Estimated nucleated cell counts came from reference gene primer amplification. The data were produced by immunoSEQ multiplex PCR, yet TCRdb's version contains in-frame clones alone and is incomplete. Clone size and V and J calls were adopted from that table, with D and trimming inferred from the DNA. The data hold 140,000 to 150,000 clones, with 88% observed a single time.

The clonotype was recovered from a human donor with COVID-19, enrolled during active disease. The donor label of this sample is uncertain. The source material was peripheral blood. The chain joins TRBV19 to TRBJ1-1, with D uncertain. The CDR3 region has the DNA TGTGCCAGTAGTATGAGCCGGGGTGAAGCTTTCTTT. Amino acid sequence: CASSMSRGEAFF.